These 23 T cell receptor beta chains share one sample of origin, sequenced in a study of T cells after yellow fever vaccination. TCRdb itself ran the 5' RACE reads through MiXCR, one entry per CDR3 protein. The sample records approximately 340,000 distinct CDR3 sequences, roughly 8.7% being singletons. The starting material was PBMCs, obtained on the day of the first yellow fever vaccination. The receptors were sampled from a man between 18 and 29 years old who received the YFV17D yellow fever vaccine.

This sequence joins TRBV20-1 and TRBJ2-7, with 11 bases aligning to TRBD2. CDR3 length: 16 residues. CDR1 DFQATT and CDR2 SNEGSKA come from the germline V gene (reference sequence). Trimming at V came to 6 bases and at J to 3 bases, leaving 13 bases not matched to a gene. CDR3 amino acids: CSAQRSLAGGIYEQYF. In DNA form, the CDR3 reads TGCAGTGCCCAACGAAGTCTAGCGGGGGGTATCTACGAGCAGTACTTC.

This clonotype occurred many times. V is TRBV6-1 and J is TRBJ1-1, with unresolved D. CDR1 MNHNS and CDR2 SASEGT come from the germline V gene. V was cut by 4 bases and J by 14 bases, with 5 bases left in between. The CDR3 is made up of 8 amino acids. In DNA form, the CDR3 reads TGTGCCAGCAGTGGGCGGTTCTTT. It translates to CASSGRFF.

This clonotype was seen repeatedly, ten times or more. The chain recombines TRBV5-1 with TRBJ1-1; TRBD1 might be the D (5 bases). Germline CDR1 reads SGHRS; CDR2 reads YFSETQ. Between the trimmed V and J ends, which lost 1 base and 0 bases, there was a span of 10 bases. The CDR3 consists of 15 residues. Here the CDR3 DNA reads TGCGCCAGCAGCTTGCCAGGGAGGATGAACACTGAAGCTTTCTTT. It encodes CASSLPGRMNTEAFF.

This clonotype was counted only a few times. The chain carries TRBV7-3 and TRBJ2-1, with D possibly TRBD1 on 5 matching bases. V lost 5 bases, J lost 8 bases, and 13 bases lay in between. Germline loops: CDR1 SGHTA, CDR2 FQGTGA. CDR3 length equals 13 residues. The CDR3 loop is CASSPGQMDEQFF. The CDR3 nucleotides read TGTGCCAGCAGCCCCGGACAAATGGATGAGCAGTTCTTC.

V is TRBV27 and J is TRBJ2-5, with D perhaps matching TRBD2 (7 bases). V was pared by 3 bases and J by 4 bases, with 21 bases between. Germline CDR1 reads MNHEY; CDR2 reads SMNVEV (reference sequence). The CDR3 is made up of 17 amino acids. CDR3 residues: CASSFLSRGGPPETQYF. The CDR3, as DNA: TGTGCCAGCAGTTTCCTAAGTCGCGGGGGCCCCCCAGAGACCCAGTACTTC.

This clonotype came up a few times. The V gene is TRBV29-1, the J gene TRBJ2-7; no firm D call. CDR1 and CDR2 (germline): SQVTM, ANQGSEA. This CDR3 is 15 amino acids long. Deletions cut 3 bases from V and 0 bases from J, with 15 bases between. The CDR3: CSVDVPGSSSYEQYF. The CDR3 DNA reads TGCAGCGTTGATGTTCCAGGATCTTCCTCCTACGAGCAGTACTTC.

The rearrangement uses TRBV2 and TRBJ1-1; D uncertain. Trimming removed 7 bases from V and 4 bases from J, with 13 bases in between. CDR1 is SNHLY and CDR2 is FYNNEI in the germline V gene. The CDR3 has 13 residues. The CDR3 DNA sequence: TGTGCCAGCACCTTGGACGGCCCCACTGAAGCTTTCTTT. Amino acid sequence: CASTLDGPTEAFF.

Concerning this clonotype itself: One end of the junction fails to match germline, which may point to a read error. The chain employs TRBV7-2 and TRBJ2-1, with D uncertain. This CDR3 comprises 16 residues. Germline CDR1 and CDR2: SGHTA and FQGNSA. The CDR3 loop is CSSSLGGFLGNNEQFF. In DNA form, the CDR3 reads TGTTCCAGCAGCTTAGGCGGCTTCCTAGGGAACAATGAGCAGTTCTTC.

This rearrangement joins TRBV9 to TRBJ1-4, with D possibly being TRBD1 (6 bases). The CDR3 runs 15 residues. Trimming removed 0 bases from V and 7 bases from J, with 13 bases in between. Germline lookup yields CDR1 SGDLS and CDR2 YYNGEE. For the CDR3, the DNA is TGTGCCAGCAGCGTAGAGGCAGGGGTCGGTGAAAAACTGTTTTTT. This codes for CASSVEAGVGEKLFF.

This clonotype has ten or more counts. The chain links TRBV5-1 to TRBJ2-1; D perhaps matches TRBD1 (5 bases). From germline, CDR1 is SGHRS and CDR2 YFSETQ. V was trimmed by 0 bases and J by 3 bases, leaving 10 bases between them. This CDR3 is built from 15 residues. The CDR3 is CASSLAGMGYNEQFF. The CDR3, as DNA: TGCGCCAGCAGCTTGGCAGGGATGGGCTACAATGAGCAGTTCTTC.

At least ten counts were recorded for this clonotype. This chain uses TRBV6-1 with TRBJ1-6; perhaps TRBD1 as D (6 bases). The V gene's germline CDR1 is MNHNS and CDR2 SASEGT. V was clipped by 8 bases and J by 9 bases, with 17 bases between them. The CDR3 length is 14 residues. The CDR3 region is CASVLGTMGSPLHF. Here the CDR3 DNA reads TGTGCCAGCGTCCTGGGGACAATGGGTTCACCCCTCCACTTT.

This rearrangement joins TRBV10-3 to TRBJ1-3; 11 bases match TRBD1. Trimming took 8 bases from V and 8 from J; bases not matched to a gene: 2. Germline V gives CDR1 ENHRY, CDR2 SYGVKD. This CDR3 is 12 amino acids long. As DNA, the CDR3 is TGTGCCATCGGACAGGGGGCATACACCATATATTTT. Protein product: CAIGQGAYTIYF.

This clonotype showed up just a few times. This rearrangement joins TRBV3-1 to TRBJ2-7; 7 bases fit TRBD1. Germline trimming cut 3 bases from V and 0 bases from J; bases unmatched to any gene: 2. There are 14 residues in the CDR3. Germline V gives CDR1 LGHDT, CDR2 YNNKEL (reference sequence). CDR3 bases: TGTGCCAGCAGCCAGAGACAGGGCTCCTACGAGCAGTACGTC. Its protein is CASSQRQGSYEQYV.

This clonotype appeared a few times. DNA for the CDR3: TGTGCCACCAGTGAAGGGTACCAAGAGACCCAGTACTTC. Amino acids: CATSEGYQETQYF. The rearrangement uses TRBV24-1 and TRBJ2-5, with D unresolved. CDR1 and CDR2 (germline): KGHDR, SFDVKD. Trimming shortened V by 4 bases and J by 0 bases, and 5 bases separated the two germline ends. The CDR3 covers 13 residues.

This clonotype has more than one count but fewer than ten. The chain employs TRBV10-3 and TRBJ1-2, with a possible D match to TRBD1 (5 bases). Trimming took off 3 bases at V and 4 bases at J, with 15 bases between the two ends. This CDR3 is built from 15 residues. CDR1 is ENHRY, CDR2 SYGVKD, per germline. CDR3 coding DNA: TGTGCCATCAGTGACACCGGGACTCTAGGCTATGGCTACACCTTC. Its protein product is CAISDTGTLGYGYTF.

V gene TRBV18 combines with J gene TRBJ2-3; D is uncertain. The V gene lost 2 bases and the J gene lost 1 base, with 7 bases spanning the gap. This CDR3 comprises 14 residues. Germline CDR1 is KGHSH and CDR2 is LQKENI. CDR3 region: CASSPSAGTDTQYF. The CDR3 nucleotides read TGTGCCAGCTCACCATCGGCCGGCACAGATACGCAGTATTTT.

The rearrangement uses TRBV9 and TRBJ2-2, with D possibly called TRBD1 or TRBD2 (5 bases each). Germline CDR1 reads SGDLS; CDR2 reads YYNGEE. The germline V and J ends were trimmed by 4 bases and 4 bases, with 17 bases remaining between them. CDR3 size: 16 residues. CDR3 DNA sequence: TGTGCCAGCAGCCCCCTCAGCGGTAGGGGCACCGGGGAGCTGTTTTTT. Amino acid sequence: CASSPLSGRGTGELFF.

This rearrangement joins TRBV7-2 to TRBJ2-5; D is unclear. CDR1 is SGHTA, CDR2 FQGNSA, per germline. Between the trimmed V and J ends, which lost 1 base and 5 bases, there was a span of 14 bases. This CDR3 is 15 amino acids long. The CDR3: CASSLGVTVVETQYF. For the CDR3, the DNA is TGTGCCAGCAGCTTAGGGGTTACAGTCGTGGAGACCCAGTACTTC. Full variable domain (remainder filled in from reference TRBV7-2 and TRBJ2-5): GAGVSQSPSNKVTEKGKDVELRCDPISGHTALYWYRQSLGQGLEFLIYFQGNSAPDKSGLPSDRFSAERTGGSVSTLTIQRTQQEDSAVYLCASSLGVTVVETQYFGPGTRLLVL.

This chain connects TRBV29-1 to TRBJ1-5, with unresolved D. Germline V CDR1 and CDR2: SQVTM, ANQGSEA. This CDR3 has 16 residues. V dropped 2 bases and J dropped 3 bases, with 17 bases sitting between them. CDR3 coding DNA: TGCAGCGTTGAACCTTGGGAGACGGAAACCAATCAGCCCCAGCATTTT. Protein: CSVEPWETETNQPQHF.

This clonotype was picked up many times. The V and J genes are TRBV6-5 and TRBJ1-1; D might be TRBD1 (5 bases). V dropped 3 bases and J dropped 5 bases, with 22 bases sitting between them. This CDR3 is 17 amino acids long. Germline V CDR1 and CDR2: MNHEY, SVGAGI. CDR3 residues: CASSYVALVGEGTEAFF. The CDR3 DNA reads TGTGCCAGCAGTTATGTCGCCCTGGTGGGGGAGGGGACTGAAGCTTTCTTT.

The chain employs TRBV4-1 and TRBJ2-7, with TRBD2 as a possible D gene (5 bases). The CDR3 is 16 residues long. Germline V gene lookup returns CDR1 MGHRA and CDR2 YSYEKL. V lost 0 bases and J 2 bases, leaving 14 bases between the germline ends. The DNA of the CDR3 is TGCGCCAGCAGCCAAGATCAAGGGCGGGCCGCCTACGAGCAGTACTTC. Residues: CASSQDQGRAAYEQYF.

The rearrangement joins TRBV7-9 to TRBJ2-5, with a possible D match to TRBD1 (5 bases). Germline loops: CDR1 SEHNR, CDR2 FQNEAQ (reference sequence). This CDR3 contains 14 residues. V lost 6 bases, J lost 5 bases, and 16 bases lay in between. CDR3 in DNA: TGTGCCAGCAGTCCGACTTGGGGCAGGGAGACCCAGTACTTC. Translated, it gives CASSPTWGRETQYF.

This clonotype showed up just a few times. The chain links TRBV5-6 to TRBJ2-7; D gene ambiguous. The V and J ends lost 4 bases and 2 bases respectively, with 10 bases between them. This CDR3 spans 13 amino acids. Germline V gene sequence: CDR1 SGHDT, CDR2 YYEEEE. CDR3 in DNA: TGTGCCAGCAGCGTCCCAACAACCTACGAGCAGTACTTC. This codes for CASSVPTTYEQYF.